A selection of T cell receptor beta chains follows, all from one sample in a study of blood T cell repertoires in COVID-19. Using immunoSEQ multiplex PCR, the repertoire was profiled, and TCRdb retains in-frame clones only, with some absent. Of under 350,000 clones in the sample, around 92% were seen once. The sample comprised PBMCs or T cells enriched from blood (not recorded which). Receptors originate from a woman aged 55 to 70 who had recovered from COVID-19. Each CDR3 is given with its conserved first and last residue. Each record gives: V gene, D gene, clone size, J gene, CDR3 DNA, CDR3 protein. The D gene is left open where the match is weak. Only part of the rows carry a size: once, few, many, or a class if the clone is expanded.

v_call: TRBV3-1/TRBV3-2
d_call: TRBD2
clone_size: .
j_call: TRBJ2-1
cdr3_nt: TGTGCCAGCAGCCAATCGGAGCTAGCGGGAGTTGTGTTCTTC
cdr3_aa: CASSQSELAGVVFF

v_call: TRBV9
d_call: TRBD1
clone_size: .
j_call: TRBJ1-5
cdr3_nt: TGTGCCAGCGGGGGACAGGGACTCTTGAGCAATCAGCCCCAGCATTTT
cdr3_aa: CASGGQGLLSNQPQHF

v_call: TRBV10-3
d_call: .
clone_size: .
j_call: TRBJ2-6
cdr3_nt: TGTGCCATCAGTGAGAGGGGGGGAGCCAGTATCCGGACTGGGGCCAACGTCCTGACTTTC
cdr3_aa: CAISERGGASIRTGANVLTF

v_call: TRBV3-1/TRBV3-2
d_call: TRBD2
clone_size: .
j_call: TRBJ2-2
cdr3_nt: TGTGCCAGCAGCCTCCAGCGGGGGGACGGGGAGCTGTTTTTT
cdr3_aa: CASSLQRGDGELFF

v_call: TRBV7-9
d_call: TRBD1
clone_size: .
j_call: TRBJ1-2
cdr3_nt: TGTGCCAGCAGCTTCGGTTTGACAGGGGGGTATGGCTACACCTTC
cdr3_aa: CASSFGLTGGYGYTF

v_call: TRBV6-5
d_call: TRBD1
clone_size: once
j_call: TRBJ2-7
cdr3_nt: TGTGCCACTGAGGACAGGGTGGCCTACGAGCAGTACTTC
cdr3_aa: CATEDRVAYEQYF

v_call: TRBV5-1
d_call: .
clone_size: .
j_call: TRBJ2-2
cdr3_nt: TGCGCCAGCAGCTTGGATCCGGGTATTGACACCGGGGAGCTGTTTTTT
cdr3_aa: CASSLDPGIDTGELFF

v_call: TRBV5-1
d_call: .
clone_size: .
j_call: TRBJ1-2
cdr3_nt: TGCGCCAGCAGCGTCCATGAGGGCTCTGACTATGGCTACACCTTC
cdr3_aa: CASSVHEGSDYGYTF

v_call: TRBV11-1
d_call: TRBD1
clone_size: .
j_call: TRBJ2-5
cdr3_nt: TGTGCCAGCAGCCCCGGGACAGTCCAAGAGACCCAGTACTTC
cdr3_aa: CASSPGTVQETQYF

v_call: TRBV7-9
d_call: .
clone_size: .
j_call: TRBJ1-2
cdr3_nt: TGTGCCAGCAGCTTACCGGGGGACTATGGCTACACCTTC
cdr3_aa: CASSLPGDYGYTF

v_call: TRBV5-5
d_call: TRBD1
clone_size: .
j_call: TRBJ2-7
cdr3_nt: TGTGCCAGCAGCCCCGGGACAGGGGGCTTTTACGAGCAGTACTTC
cdr3_aa: CASSPGTGGFYEQYF

v_call: TRBV11-2
d_call: .
clone_size: few
j_call: TRBJ2-2
cdr3_nt: TGTGCCAGCAGCTTTACTGTCGCACACACCGGGGAGCTGTTTTTT
cdr3_aa: CASSFTVAHTGELFF

v_call: TRBV28
d_call: .
clone_size: .
j_call: TRBJ2-7
cdr3_nt: TGTGCCGCTGAGGGCTACCCGGGGGAGCAGTACTTC
cdr3_aa: CAAEGYPGEQYF

v_call: TRBV30
d_call: .
clone_size: .
j_call: TRBJ1-6
cdr3_nt: TGTGCTTGGGCCAGGTCCTCATATAATTCACCCCTCCACTTT
cdr3_aa: CAWARSSYNSPLHF

v_call: TRBV5-8
d_call: TRBD1
clone_size: few
j_call: TRBJ2-5
cdr3_nt: TGTGCCAGCAGCTTCGGACAGGGCCAAGAGACCCAGTACTTC
cdr3_aa: CASSFGQGQETQYF

v_call: TRBV19
d_call: .
clone_size: .
j_call: TRBJ1-3
cdr3_nt: TGTGCCAGTTCCGATAGAAGCTCTGGAAACACCATATATTTT
cdr3_aa: CASSDRSSGNTIYF

v_call: TRBV19
d_call: TRBD2
clone_size: .
j_call: TRBJ2-5
cdr3_nt: TGTGCCAGTAGCACTAGCGGGGCGTGGCGGACCCAGTACTTC
cdr3_aa: CASSTSGAWRTQYF

v_call: TRBV6-5
d_call: .
clone_size: .
j_call: TRBJ1-3
cdr3_nt: TGTGCCAGCACCCTGGCCCTGTCCTCTGGAAACACCATATATTTT
cdr3_aa: CASTLALSSGNTIYF

v_call: TRBV7-2
d_call: .
clone_size: .
j_call: TRBJ2-7
cdr3_nt: TGTGCCAGCAGCTTAGGTCTGGCCTTCTACGAGCAGTACTTC
cdr3_aa: CASSLGLAFYEQYF

v_call: TRBV18
d_call: TRBD1
clone_size: once
j_call: TRBJ1-4
cdr3_nt: TGTGCCAGCTCACCAGAATCAGGGGGCGAGGAAAAACTGTTTTTT
cdr3_aa: CASSPESGGEEKLFF

v_call: TRBV19
d_call: TRBD1
clone_size: .
j_call: TRBJ1-4
cdr3_nt: TGTGCCAGTAGTATCAGGACAGGGAGCGAAAAACTGTTTTTT
cdr3_aa: CASSIRTGSEKLFF

v_call: TRBV10-3
d_call: TRBD1
clone_size: .
j_call: TRBJ1-6
cdr3_nt: TGTGCCATCAGTGATAAAGAGACAGGGGTTGATTCACCCCTCCACTTT
cdr3_aa: CAISDKETGVDSPLHF

v_call: TRBV28
d_call: TRBD1
clone_size: .
j_call: TRBJ2-5
cdr3_nt: TGTGCCAGCAGCCCCCAGGACAGGAGGGAGACCCAGTACTTC
cdr3_aa: CASSPQDRRETQYF

v_call: TRBV19
d_call: .
clone_size: few
j_call: TRBJ1-1
cdr3_nt: TGTGCCAGTTCTATCAGGGGAAGCAGCACTGAAGCTTTCTTT
cdr3_aa: CASSIRGSSTEAFF

v_call: TRBV10-3
d_call: .
clone_size: .
j_call: TRBJ1-2
cdr3_nt: TGTGCCATCAGTGAGTCAGGGGAATATGGCTACACCTTC
cdr3_aa: CAISESGEYGYTF

v_call: TRBV29-1
d_call: TRBD1
clone_size: .
j_call: TRBJ1-1
cdr3_nt: TGCAGCGGTGGGACAGGCCCTGAAGCTTTCTTT
cdr3_aa: CSGGTGPEAFF

v_call: TRBV3-1/TRBV3-2
d_call: .
clone_size: .
j_call: TRBJ2-7
cdr3_nt: TGTGCCAGCACCCAGACTGACGGCGAGCAGTACTTC
cdr3_aa: CASTQTDGEQYF

v_call: TRBV15
d_call: .
clone_size: few
j_call: TRBJ1-5
cdr3_nt: TGTGCCACCAGCAGACGGTCGCCTTATCAGCCCCAGCATTTT
cdr3_aa: CATSRRSPYQPQHF

v_call: TRBV3-1/TRBV3-2
d_call: TRBD2
clone_size: .
j_call: TRBJ2-2
cdr3_nt: TGTGCCAGCAGCCAAGACGGGGGGACCGGGGAGCTGTTTTTT
cdr3_aa: CASSQDGGTGELFF

v_call: TRBV2
d_call: TRBD2
clone_size: .
j_call: TRBJ2-7
cdr3_nt: TGTGCCAGCAGTTCACCCACTAGCGGGGGAACCTACGAGCAGTACTTC
cdr3_aa: CASSSPTSGGTYEQYF

v_call: TRBV6-5
d_call: TRBD1
clone_size: once
j_call: TRBJ1-6
cdr3_nt: TGTGCCAGCACCGGGACAGGGGATTCACCCCTCCACTTT
cdr3_aa: CASTGTGDSPLHF

v_call: TRBV27
d_call: .
clone_size: .
j_call: TRBJ1-4
cdr3_nt: TGTGCCAGCAGCTCCTGGGGGGTTGGGGACGAAAAACTGTTTTTT
cdr3_aa: CASSSWGVGDEKLFF

v_call: TRBV18
d_call: .
clone_size: .
j_call: TRBJ2-7
cdr3_nt: TGTGCCAGCTCATTAGATTACGAGCAGTACTTC
cdr3_aa: CASSLDYEQYF

v_call: TRBV24-1
d_call: .
clone_size: .
j_call: TRBJ1-2
cdr3_nt: TGTGCCATTCAACCCCGCTGGGAGTATGGCTACACCTTC
cdr3_aa: CAIQPRWEYGYTF

v_call: TRBV28
d_call: .
clone_size: .
j_call: TRBJ1-1
cdr3_nt: TGTGCCAGCAGTCCGGACATAACGGAAGCTTTCTTT
cdr3_aa: CASSPDITEAFF

v_call: TRBV15
d_call: TRBD2
clone_size: .
j_call: TRBJ2-5
cdr3_nt: TGTGCCACCAGCAGAACCAGGACTAGCGGGGCCGAGTGGCAGTACTTC
cdr3_aa: CATSRTRTSGAEWQYF

v_call: TRBV5-1
d_call: .
clone_size: .
j_call: TRBJ2-7
cdr3_nt: TGCGCCAGCTTTTCTGCCCCAGGGGCGGAGGAGCAGTACTTC
cdr3_aa: CASFSAPGAEEQYF

v_call: TRBV7-9
d_call: TRBD1
clone_size: .
j_call: TRBJ1-1
cdr3_nt: TGTGCCAGCAGCTTAAGGGGACAGGGCCGAGCTTTCTTT
cdr3_aa: CASSLRGQGRAFF

v_call: TRBV9
d_call: .
clone_size: .
j_call: TRBJ1-1
cdr3_nt: TGTGCCAGCAGCGTAGGTGTAGGGGTGATGAATACTGAAGCTTTCTTT
cdr3_aa: CASSVGVGVMNTEAFF

v_call: TRBV11-2
d_call: .
clone_size: .
j_call: TRBJ2-5
cdr3_nt: TGTGCCAGCAGCTTAAGCTTCCAAGAGACCCAGTACTTC
cdr3_aa: CASSLSFQETQYF

v_call: TRBV12-3/TRBV12-4
d_call: .
clone_size: .
j_call: TRBJ1-6
cdr3_nt: TGTGCCAGCAGTTCAAGGGGGGGTTCACCCCTCCACTTT
cdr3_aa: CASSSRGGSPLHF

v_call: TRBV7-9
d_call: TRBD2
clone_size: once
j_call: TRBJ2-1
cdr3_nt: TGTGCCAGCAGCCCGATTTCGGGTGCGGGTGTGCGGGAGTTGTTCTTC
cdr3_aa: CASSPISGAGVRELFF

v_call: TRBV30
d_call: .
clone_size: .
j_call: TRBJ1-3
cdr3_nt: TGTGCCTGGAGTTTAGGGGATGCTGGAAACACCATATATTTT
cdr3_aa: CAWSLGDAGNTIYF

v_call: TRBV28
d_call: .
clone_size: .
j_call: TRBJ1-5
cdr3_nt: TGTGCCAGCAGCTGGGGGAGGGATCAGCCCCAGCATTTT
cdr3_aa: CASSWGRDQPQHF

v_call: TRBV11-2
d_call: .
clone_size: .
j_call: TRBJ2-1
cdr3_nt: TGTGCCAGCAGCACTGGGAGTGGGAATGAGCAGTTCTTC
cdr3_aa: CASSTGSGNEQFF

v_call: TRBV6-5
d_call: TRBD1
clone_size: .
j_call: TRBJ1-2
cdr3_nt: TGTGCCAGCAGTTATCCCGACAGACAGGGAGGCTACACCTTC
cdr3_aa: CASSYPDRQGGYTF

v_call: TRBV27
d_call: TRBD1
clone_size: once
j_call: TRBJ1-2
cdr3_nt: TGTGCCAGCGGACGGGGACAGCCCTACTATGGCTACACCTTC
cdr3_aa: CASGRGQPYYGYTF

v_call: TRBV21-1
d_call: .
clone_size: .
j_call: TRBJ2-5
cdr3_nt: TGTGCCAGCAGCAAAGGTGGTAGCGGGGGCCAAGAGACCCAGTACTTC
cdr3_aa: CASSKGGSGGQETQYF

v_call: TRBV5-4
d_call: .
clone_size: .
j_call: TRBJ1-2
cdr3_nt: TGTGCCAGCAGCTTCGGGGGGCAGAACTATGGCTACACCTTC
cdr3_aa: CASSFGGQNYGYTF

v_call: TRBV20-1
d_call: TRBD1
clone_size: .
j_call: TRBJ1-4
cdr3_nt: TGCAGTGCTAGTCCGACAGGGCGCTTTAATGAAAAACTGTTTTTT
cdr3_aa: CSASPTGRFNEKLFF

v_call: TRBV30
d_call: .
clone_size: .
j_call: TRBJ1-5
cdr3_nt: TGTGCCTCGGCGGAGGGCTACCGTCAGCCCCAGCATTTT
cdr3_aa: CASAEGYRQPQHF

v_call: TRBV7-8
d_call: TRBD1
clone_size: .
j_call: TRBJ1-4
cdr3_nt: TGTGCCAGCAGCTTACGCCCGGGGGACAGGGGCTATGAAAAACTGTTTTTT
cdr3_aa: CASSLRPGDRGYEKLFF

v_call: TRBV7-8
d_call: .
clone_size: once
j_call: TRBJ1-1
cdr3_nt: TGTGCCAGCAGCTTACTGAGGGACACTGAAGCTTTCTTT
cdr3_aa: CASSLLRDTEAFF

v_call: TRBV2
d_call: TRBD1
clone_size: .
j_call: TRBJ1-2
cdr3_nt: TGTGCCAGCAGTCCCGGGACAGCGGGTTCGGTCTATGGCTACACCTTC
cdr3_aa: CASSPGTAGSVYGYTF

v_call: TRBV9
d_call: .
clone_size: .
j_call: TRBJ2-2
cdr3_nt: TGTGCCAGCAGCGTAAGAGAAACCGGGGAGCTGTTTTTT
cdr3_aa: CASSVRETGELFF